The present TCR beta chain was sequenced within a study of T cell repertoires in cytomegalovirus infection (dated by TCRdb to between 2017 and 2020). Regarding the study in general: The HLA type of each donor mattered for the analysis, because public TCR beta signatures pointed to carriage of CMV infection along with the matching HLA type. On the study overall, not on this receptor specifically: The ex vivo response was dominated by HLA-C-restricted CMV-specific TCR beta clonotypes, which also provided the single most frequent clonotype in two of eight donors. In both this cohort and an independent approximately 370-donor cohort, the cumulative frequency of public TCR beta family members distinguished carriers of CMV infection plus the relevant HLA type.

The instrument given in TCRdb is Illumina HiSeq 1500. The public sequencing data were trimmed at Q25 with fastp and processed into clonotypes with MiXCR by TCRdb, which kept only in-frame beta chains. Every entry covers one CDR3 protein and lists the most common genes and DNA from its rows. The sample data list about 130,000 distinct CDR3 sequences, and roughly 9% of these were observed just once. The ten largest clonotypes hold 10% of the sample. This clonotype has at least ten counts. Its antigen is not yet known. No much larger clonotype is one base removed from it; base qualities were not supplied. The CDR3 contains 14 residues, cysteine and phenylalanine counted. This entry keeps only the CDR3 DNA: 42 bases, framed from base 1. CDR1 and CDR2 (SGHTA, FQGNSA) derive from the germline V gene. Unmatched junction bases come to 4, with V trimmed by 5 bases and J by 3 bases.

The source is a human donor in good health (CMV status not recorded). Some clones in this sample may be carry-over from other donors' samples. What was sequenced was PBMCs. The sequence links TRBV7-2 to TRBJ1-2; TRBD1 agrees with 9 junctional bases. CDR3 sequence: CASSPGQGYYGYTF. The DNA sequence follows: TGTGCCAGCAGCCCCGGACAGGGGTACTATGGCTACACCTTC.